The 19 T cell receptor beta chains presented below share a single source sample, sequenced in a study of cytomegalovirus exposure and HLA in healthy donors listed by TCRdb under 2017. Receptor amplification or capture employed the immunoSEQ multiplex PCR assay. For the multiplex PCR, a mixture combining 60 forward primers for TCR Vbeta segments and 13 reverse primers for TCR Jbeta segments was used. TCRdb took this table from immuneACCESS and kept in-frame rearrangements with V and J called. Such tables lack part of the clones; where checked against another copy, unresolved V genes explain under half of the gap, and the rest is unexplained. The sample includes approximately 110,000 clones, with 74% observed a single time. Over 2.5% of the sample is held by the ten biggest clonotypes. Sequenced material: PBMCs. These receptor sequences come from a man between 45 and 60 years old in good health and CMV-seropositive.

This rearrangement joins TRBV5-1 to TRBJ2-5, with a weak D call TRBD2 (5 bases). Trimming stripped 0 bases from V and 9 bases from J, with 12 bases between. This CDR3 has 13 residues. CDR1 SGHRS and CDR2 YFSETQ come from the germline V gene. The CDR3 loop is CASSLEGGQSQYF. CDR3 coding DNA: TGCGCCAGCAGCTTGGAAGGCGGGCAGTCCCAGTACTTC.

The chain has TRBV6-1 and TRBJ1-6; the D gene is possibly TRBD1 (6 bases). CDR1 MNHNS and CDR2 SASEGT come from the germline V gene. The germline V and J ends were trimmed by 6 bases and 13 bases, with 16 bases remaining between them. This CDR3 comprises 13 residues. The CDR3 DNA sequence: TGTGCCAGCAGGACAGGTGCCTCCATCCCCCTCCACTTT. Protein product: CASRTGASIPLHF.

The V call is TRBV18, the J call TRBJ2-7; 7 bases are shared with TRBD1. CDR1 and CDR2 (germline): KGHSH, LQKENI. The V gene end was trimmed by 5 bases and the J gene end by 0 bases; junction bases not matched to a gene: 4. There are 14 residues in the CDR3. CDR3 residues: CASSRAGGSYEQYF. CDR3 sequence (DNA): TGTGCCAGCTCAAGGGCAGGGGGCTCCTACGAGCAGTACTTC.

This chain links TRBV18 with TRBJ1-3; no reliable D call. V was trimmed by 5 bases and J by 7 bases, leaving 12 bases between them. Germline CDR1 KGHSH, CDR2 LQKENI. CDR3 length: 13 amino acids. The CDR3 DNA is TGTGCCAGCTCATCAAGCGAGGGTAACACCATATATTTT. This encodes CASSSSEGNTIYF.

The rearrangement links TRBV10-3 to TRBJ1-2; D is uncertain. This CDR3 is 14 amino acids long. Trimming removed 3 bases from V and 0 bases from J, with 8 bases in between. CDR1 is ENHRY and CDR2 is SYGVKD in the germline V gene. CDR3 amino acids: CAISDNTANYGYTF. The CDR3 bases are TGTGCCATCAGTGATAATACGGCTAACTATGGCTACACCTTC.

This chain joins TRBV4-1 and TRBJ2-7, with 8 bases identical to TRBD2. Germline V gives CDR1 MGHRA, CDR2 YSYEKL. This CDR3 spans 14 amino acids. V shed 4 bases and J 5 bases; nucleotides not matched to a gene: 7. CDR3 sequence (DNA): TGCGCCAGCAGCCCCCTCGGGGGGGCGGACGAGCAGTACTTC. Amino acids: CASSPLGGADEQYF.

The chain is built from TRBV10-3 and TRBJ1-5; possibly TRBD1 for D (6 bases). V lost 3 bases, J lost 6 bases, and 15 bases lay in between. The germline V gene encodes CDR1 ENHRY and CDR2 SYGVKD. CDR3 length: 15 residues. CDR3 in amino acids: CAISDWDTAGQPQHF. DNA of the CDR3: TGTGCCATCAGTGACTGGGACACGGCGGGTCAGCCCCAGCATTTT.

This clone was seen once. The rearrangement uses TRBV4-1 and TRBJ2-3; the match to TRBD2 covers 10 bases. The germline CDR1 and CDR2 sequences are MGHRA and YSYEKL. The CDR3 spans 20 residues. J was trimmed by 1 base and V by 4 bases; bases with no gene match: 17. This chain's CDR3 is CASSLRSPAGGRLGTDTQYF. The DNA for the CDR3 is TGCGCCAGCAGCCTCAGGTCCCCAGCGGGGGGGCGTTTGGGCACAGATACGCAGTATTTT.

V usage is TRBV5-1 and J usage is TRBJ1-1; a weak D match, TRBD1 (5 bases). This CDR3 is built from 14 residues. Germline loops: CDR1 SGHRS, CDR2 YFSETQ. Trimming stripped 0 bases from V and 4 bases from J, with 10 bases between. This CDR3 reads CASSLALGGTEAFF. In DNA form, the CDR3 reads TGCGCCAGCAGCTTGGCCTTGGGGGGCACTGAAGCTTTCTTT.

The chain combines TRBV14 with TRBJ2-3, with 11 bases identical to TRBD1. J gave up 1 base and V 4 bases, and 4 bases lay outside the gene matches. This CDR3 contains 16 residues. From germline, CDR1 is SGHDN and CDR2 FVKESK. The DNA for the CDR3 is TGTGCCAGCAGCCGGACAGGGGGCGCGGGCACAGATACGCAGTATTTT. This gives the protein CASSRTGGAGTDTQYF.

The chain uses TRBV5-1 and TRBJ1-3; D possibly corresponds to TRBD1 (6 bases). V was trimmed by 1 base and J by 0 bases, leaving 8 bases between them. The CDR3 spans 15 residues. Per germline, CDR1 SGHRS and CDR2 YFSETQ. The CDR3 is CASSLLTGSGNTIYF. In DNA form, the CDR3 reads TGCGCCAGCAGCTTGTTGACAGGCTCTGGAAACACCATATATTTT.

The genes are TRBV10-3 and TRBJ1-2; maybe TRBD1 (5 bases). The germline V gene encodes CDR1 ENHRY and CDR2 SYGVKD. The CDR3 length is 12 residues. Trimming stripped 10 bases from V and 3 bases from J, with 12 bases between. The CDR3 sequence is CATGGEDYGYTF. CDR3 DNA: TGTGCCACCGGGGGGGAGGACTATGGCTACACCTTC.

The chain carries TRBV5-1 and TRBJ1-6; perhaps TRBD1 as D (5 bases). V was cut by 0 bases and J by 0 bases, with 16 bases left in between. The CDR3 spans 19 residues. Germline lookup yields CDR1 SGHRS and CDR2 YFSETQ. The chain's CDR3 is CASSLDVGGASSYNSPLHF. The DNA of the CDR3 is TGCGCCAGCAGCTTGGACGTCGGTGGGGCGAGCTCCTATAATTCACCCCTCCACTTT.

This chain connects TRBV6-5 to TRBJ1-1; weak D call: TRBD1 (5 bases). CDR1 and CDR2 from the germline V gene are MNHEY and SVGAGI. Trimming removed 7 bases from V and 13 bases from J, with 22 bases in between. This CDR3 is 13 amino acids long. CDR3 amino acids: CASKGEAGQGGFF. CDR3 sequence (DNA): TGTGCCAGCAAAGGCGAAGCGGGGCAGGGCGGTTTCTTT.

The chain uses TRBV6-5 and TRBJ2-7, with D possibly matching TRBD2 (6 bases). Trimming cost V 0 bases and J 2 bases, with 8 bases left between them. Germline V gene sequence: CDR1 MNHEY, CDR2 SVGAGI. This CDR3 has 14 residues. The CDR3 DNA reads as TGTGCCAGCAGTTACTCCTCTAGCGCCTACGAGCAGTACTTC. It translates to CASSYSSSAYEQYF.

The chain recombines TRBV2 with TRBJ2-1, with 8 bases matching TRBD2. This CDR3 region has 16 residues. Germline V gene lookup returns CDR1 SNHLY and CDR2 FYNNEI. J gave up 8 bases and V 6 bases, and 15 bases lay outside the gene matches. The CDR3 loop is CASRDFTSGLFHEQFF. The CDR3 nucleotides are TGTGCCAGCAGAGACTTTACTAGCGGACTCTTCCATGAGCAGTTCTTC.

J is TRBJ2-5 and V is TRBV12-5; 7 bases line up with TRBD1. CDR3 length: 15 amino acids. The V gene end was trimmed by 6 bases and the J gene end by 5 bases; junction bases not matched to a gene: 12. CDR1 and CDR2 (germline): LGHNT, FRNRAP. CDR3 residues: CASGLGQQSFETQYF. CDR3 DNA sequence: TGTGCTAGTGGCCTGGGACAGCAATCCTTCGAGACCCAGTACTTC.

The CDR3: CASSPRGLSSYEQYF. CDR3 in DNA: TGTGCCAGCAGTCCCAGGGGGCTTAGCTCCTACGAGCAGTACTTC. The genes are TRBV28 and TRBJ2-7, with TRBD1 matching over 8 bases. J lost 0 bases, V lost 5 bases, and 6 bases had no gene match. This CDR3 is 15 amino acids long. Germline V gives CDR1 MDHEN, CDR2 SYDVKM. Full variable domain (missing parts from reference TRBV28 and TRBJ2-7): DVKVTQSSRYLVKRTGEKVFLECVQDMDHENMFWYRQDPGLGLRLIYFSYDVKMKEKGDIPEGYSVSREKKERFSLILESASTNQTSMYLCASSPRGLSSYEQYFGPGTRLTVT.

V is TRBV5-1 and J is TRBJ2-5, with D hard to call. V lost 3 bases to trimming and J lost 5 bases, with 14 bases between them. The CDR3 runs to 14 residues. Germline CDR1 reads SGHRS; CDR2 reads YFSETQ. CDR3 bases: TGCGCCAGCAGCTCCGAGTCGATGATGGAGACCCAGTACTTC. Its translation: CASSSESMMETQYF. The variable domain in full, completed from reference TRBV5-1 and TRBJ2-5, reads KAGVTQTPRYLIKTRGQQVTLSCSPISGHRSVSWYQQTPGQGLQFLFEYFSETQRNKGNFPGRFSGRQFSNSRSEMNVSTLELGDSALYLCASSSESMMETQYFGPGTRLLVL.